This T cell receptor beta chain is drawn from a study of cytomegalovirus exposure and HLA in healthy donors. Study results and caveats: Per a later analysis, HLA-associated TCR beta chains showed more clonal expansion than other, equally common TCR beta chains. In presence/absence analyses, roughly uniform sequencing depth across donors was assumed. Trimming of TCR beta V- and J-genes showed a link, identified in a later analysis, to a missense DCLRE1C variant.

Concerning this clone: The target antigen is unknown.

The PCR contained 60 Vbeta and 13 Jbeta primers. Data came from immunoSEQ multiplex PCR; TCRdb stores just in-frame clones and leaves some out. The sample contains around 180,000 clones, about four fifths of which appear only once. Deletions cut 6 bases from V and 6 bases from J, with 19 bases between. CDR1 SGDLS and CDR2 YYNGEE come from the germline V gene. The CDR3 sequence is 15 residues long. This sequence joins TRBV9 and TRBJ2-1; TRBD2 is a possible D gene (6 bases). The sample was PBMCs. The sequence was obtained from a woman aged 40 to 55 in good health and CMV-seronegative. CDR3 sequence reads: CASTREAREGNEQFF. The CDR3 coding sequence is TGTGCCAGCACCCGTGAAGCGCGGGAAGGCAATGAGCAGTTCTTC.